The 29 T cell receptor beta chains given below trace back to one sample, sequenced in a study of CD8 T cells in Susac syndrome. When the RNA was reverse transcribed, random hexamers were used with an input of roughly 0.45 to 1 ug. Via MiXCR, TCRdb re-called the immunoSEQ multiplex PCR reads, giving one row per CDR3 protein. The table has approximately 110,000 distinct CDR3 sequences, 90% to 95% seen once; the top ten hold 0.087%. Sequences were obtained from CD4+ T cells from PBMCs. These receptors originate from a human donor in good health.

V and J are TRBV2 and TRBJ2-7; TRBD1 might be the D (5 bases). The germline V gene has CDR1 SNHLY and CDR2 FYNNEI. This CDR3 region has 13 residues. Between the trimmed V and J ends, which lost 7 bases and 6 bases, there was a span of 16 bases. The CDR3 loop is CASTSDSLTEQYF. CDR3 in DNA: TGTGCCAGCACCTCTGACAGTCTGACCGAGCAGTACTTC.

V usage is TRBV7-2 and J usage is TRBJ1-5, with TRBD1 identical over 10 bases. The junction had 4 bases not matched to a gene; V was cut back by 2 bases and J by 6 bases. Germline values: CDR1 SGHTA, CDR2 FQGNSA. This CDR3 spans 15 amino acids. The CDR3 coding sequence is TGTGCCAGCAGCTTACGGGACAGGGGAATTCAGCCCCAGCATTTT. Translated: CASSLRDRGIQPQHF. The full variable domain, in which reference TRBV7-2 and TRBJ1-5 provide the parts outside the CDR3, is GAGVSQSPSNKVTEKGKDVELRCDPISGHTALYWYRQSLGQGLEFLIYFQGNSAPDKSGLPSDRFSAERTGGSVSTLTIQRTQQEDSAVYLCASSLRDRGIQPQHFGDGTRLSIL.

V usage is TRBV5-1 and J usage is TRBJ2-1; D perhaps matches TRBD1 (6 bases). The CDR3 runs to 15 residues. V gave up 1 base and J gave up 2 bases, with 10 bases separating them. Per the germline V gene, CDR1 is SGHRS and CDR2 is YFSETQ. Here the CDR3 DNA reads TGCGCCAGCAGCTTGCTTGGGGGCCCCTACAATGAGCAGTTCTTC. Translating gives CASSLLGGPYNEQFF.

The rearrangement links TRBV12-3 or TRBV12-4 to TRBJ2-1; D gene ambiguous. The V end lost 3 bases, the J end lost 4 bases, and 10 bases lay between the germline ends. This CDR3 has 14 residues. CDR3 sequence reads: CASSFAHSYNEQFF. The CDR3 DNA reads TGTGCCAGCAGTTTTGCCCACAGTTACAATGAGCAGTTCTTC.

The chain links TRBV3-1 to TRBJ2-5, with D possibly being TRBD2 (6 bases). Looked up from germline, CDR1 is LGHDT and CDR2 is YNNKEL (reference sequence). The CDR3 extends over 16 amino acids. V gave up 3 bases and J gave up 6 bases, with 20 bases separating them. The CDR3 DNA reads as TGTGCCAGCAGCCAGGAGGTGGGAATAGCGGCAAAGACCCAGTACTTC. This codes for CASSQEVGIAAKTQYF.

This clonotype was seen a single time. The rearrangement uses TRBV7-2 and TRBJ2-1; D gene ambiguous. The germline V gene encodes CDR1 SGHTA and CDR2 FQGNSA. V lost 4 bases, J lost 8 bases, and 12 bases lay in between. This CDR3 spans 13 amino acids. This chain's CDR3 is CASSSRFGDEQFF. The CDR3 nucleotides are TGTGCCAGCAGCTCCAGATTTGGGGATGAGCAGTTCTTC.

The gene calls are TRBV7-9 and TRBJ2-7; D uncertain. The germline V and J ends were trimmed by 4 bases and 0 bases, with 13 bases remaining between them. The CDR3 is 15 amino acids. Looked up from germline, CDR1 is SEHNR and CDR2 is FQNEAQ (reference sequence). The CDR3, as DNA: TGTGCCAGCAGCTCCCGCCGGAGTAGCTCCTACGAGCAGTACTTC. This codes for CASSSRRSSSYEQYF.

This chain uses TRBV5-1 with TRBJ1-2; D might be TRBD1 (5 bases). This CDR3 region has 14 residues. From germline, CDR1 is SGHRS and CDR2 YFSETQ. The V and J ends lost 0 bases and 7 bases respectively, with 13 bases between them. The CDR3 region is CASSLVPGKSGYTF. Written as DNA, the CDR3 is TGCGCCAGCAGCTTGGTTCCAGGGAAGAGTGGCTACACCTTC. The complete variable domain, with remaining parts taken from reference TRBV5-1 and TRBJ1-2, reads KAGVTQTPRYLIKTRGQQVTLSCSPISGHRSVSWYQQTPGQGLQFLFEYFSETQRNKGNFPGRFSGRQFSNSRSEMNVSTLELGDSALYLCASSLVPGKSGYTFGSGTRLTVV.

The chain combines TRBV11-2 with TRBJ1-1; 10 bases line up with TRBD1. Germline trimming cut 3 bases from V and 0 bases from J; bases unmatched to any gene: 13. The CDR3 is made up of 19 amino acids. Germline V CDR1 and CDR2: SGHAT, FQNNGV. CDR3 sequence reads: CASSFRYRDRGLMNTEAFF. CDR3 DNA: TGTGCCAGCAGCTTCCGTTACCGGGACAGGGGTCTCATGAACACTGAAGCTTTCTTT. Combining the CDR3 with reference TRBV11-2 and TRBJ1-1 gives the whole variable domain EAGVAQSPRYKIIEKRQSVAFWCNPISGHATLYWYQQILGQGPKLLIQFQNNGVVDDSQLPKDRFSAERLKGVDSTLKIQPAKLEDSAVYLCASSFRYRDRGLMNTEAFFGQGTRLTVV.

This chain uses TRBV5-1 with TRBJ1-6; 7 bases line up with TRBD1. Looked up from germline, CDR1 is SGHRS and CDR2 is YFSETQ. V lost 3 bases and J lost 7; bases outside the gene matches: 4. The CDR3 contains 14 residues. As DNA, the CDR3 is TGCGCCAGCAGCTCGGGACAGTTAAATTCACCCCTCCACTTT. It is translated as CASSSGQLNSPLHF.

The CDR3 loop reads CSVEASPNTEAFF. The CDR3 DNA reads as TGCAGCGTTGAAGCCTCACCGAACACTGAAGCTTTCTTT. The chain couples TRBV29-1 to TRBJ1-1; D is undetermined. This CDR3 is 13 amino acids long. Looked up from germline, CDR1 is SQVTM and CDR2 is ANQGSEA. The V end was cut by 1 base, the J end by 1 base, with 7 bases between.

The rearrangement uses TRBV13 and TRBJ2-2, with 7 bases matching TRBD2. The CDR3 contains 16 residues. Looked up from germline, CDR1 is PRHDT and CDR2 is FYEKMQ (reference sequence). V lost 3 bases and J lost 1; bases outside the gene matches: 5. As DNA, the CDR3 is TGTGCCAGCAGCTTGGGGAGGGCTATGAACACCGGGGAGCTGTTTTTT. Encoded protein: CASSLGRAMNTGELFF. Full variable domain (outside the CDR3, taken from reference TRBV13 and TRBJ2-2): AAGVIQSPRHLIKEKRETATLKCYPIPRHDTVYWYQQGPGQDPQFLISFYEKMQSDKGSIPDRFSAQQFSDYHSELNMSSLELGDSALYFCASSLGRAMNTGELFFGEGSRLTVL.

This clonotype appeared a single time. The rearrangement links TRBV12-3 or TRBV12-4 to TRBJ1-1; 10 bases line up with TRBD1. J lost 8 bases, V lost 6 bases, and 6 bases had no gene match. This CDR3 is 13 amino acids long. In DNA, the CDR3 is TGTGCCAGCAGCCGTTCGACAGGGGGCGAAGCTTTCTTT. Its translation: CASSRSTGGEAFF.

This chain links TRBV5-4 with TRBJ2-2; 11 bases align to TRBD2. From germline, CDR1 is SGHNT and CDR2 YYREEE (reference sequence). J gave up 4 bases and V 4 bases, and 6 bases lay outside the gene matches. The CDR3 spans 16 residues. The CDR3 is CASSLPTSGTTGELFF. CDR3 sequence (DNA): TGTGCCAGCAGCCTTCCGACTAGCGGGACCACCGGGGAGCTGTTTTTT.

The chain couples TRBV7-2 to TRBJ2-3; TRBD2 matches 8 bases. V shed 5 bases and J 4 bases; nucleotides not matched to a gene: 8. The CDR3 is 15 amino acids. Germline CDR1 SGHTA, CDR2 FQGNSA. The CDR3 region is CASSRREAGADTQYF. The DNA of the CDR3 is TGTGCCAGCAGCCGCCGCGAAGCGGGGGCAGATACGCAGTATTTT.

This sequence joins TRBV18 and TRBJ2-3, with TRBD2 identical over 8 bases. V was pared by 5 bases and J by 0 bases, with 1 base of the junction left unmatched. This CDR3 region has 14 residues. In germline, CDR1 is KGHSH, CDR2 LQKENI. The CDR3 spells CASSSSGSTDTQYF. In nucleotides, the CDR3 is TGTGCCAGCTCATCTAGCGGGAGCACAGATACGCAGTATTTT.

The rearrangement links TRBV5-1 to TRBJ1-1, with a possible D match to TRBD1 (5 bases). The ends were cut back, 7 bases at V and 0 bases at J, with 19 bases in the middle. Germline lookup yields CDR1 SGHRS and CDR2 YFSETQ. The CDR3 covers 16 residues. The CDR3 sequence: CASGSRDGTLNTEAFF. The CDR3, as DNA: TGCGCCAGCGGATCCCGGGACGGAACTTTGAACACTGAAGCTTTCTTT.

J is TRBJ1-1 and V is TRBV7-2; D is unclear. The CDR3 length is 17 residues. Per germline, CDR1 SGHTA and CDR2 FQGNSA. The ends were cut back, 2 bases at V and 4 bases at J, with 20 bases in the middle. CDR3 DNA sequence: TGTGCCAGCAGCTTAAGGGCCGTGGGCCCGACTGCCACTGAAGCTTTCTTT. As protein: CASSLRAVGPTATEAFF.

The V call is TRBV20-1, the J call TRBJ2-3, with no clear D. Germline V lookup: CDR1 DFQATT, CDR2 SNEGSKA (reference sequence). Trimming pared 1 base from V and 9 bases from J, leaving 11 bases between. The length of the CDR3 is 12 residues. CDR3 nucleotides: TGCAGTGCTAGAGCGAGTCCGAGGACGCAGTATTTT. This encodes CSARASPRTQYF.

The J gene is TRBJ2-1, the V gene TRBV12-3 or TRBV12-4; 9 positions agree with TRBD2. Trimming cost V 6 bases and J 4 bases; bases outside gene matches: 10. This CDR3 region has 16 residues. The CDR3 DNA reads TGTGCCAGCAGCCCCCGGCTAGCGGGATTTTACAATGAGCAGTTCTTC. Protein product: CASSPRLAGFYNEQFF.

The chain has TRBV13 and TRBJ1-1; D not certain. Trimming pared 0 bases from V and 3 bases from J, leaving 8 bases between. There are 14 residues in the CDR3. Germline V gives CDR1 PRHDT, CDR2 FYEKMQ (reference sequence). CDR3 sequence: CASSLGPGDTEAFF. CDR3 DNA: TGTGCCAGCAGCTTAGGCCCCGGGGACACTGAAGCTTTCTTT.

The CDR3 sequence is CSVGQGRYGYTF. Here the CDR3 DNA reads TGCAGCGTAGGACAGGGGCGGTATGGCTACACCTTC. The rearrangement joins TRBV29-1 to TRBJ1-2, with TRBD1 matching over 9 bases. The CDR3 length is 12 residues. The V gene's germline CDR1 is SQVTM and CDR2 ANQGSEA. The junction had 4 bases not matched to a gene; V was cut back by 6 bases and J by 5 bases.

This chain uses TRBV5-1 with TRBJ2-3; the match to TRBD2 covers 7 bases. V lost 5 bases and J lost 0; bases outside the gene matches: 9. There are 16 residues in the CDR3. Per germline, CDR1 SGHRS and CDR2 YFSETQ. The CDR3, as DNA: TGCGCCAGCAGAGGGGCTAGCGGAGCTAGCACAGATACGCAGTATTTT. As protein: CASRGASGASTDTQYF.

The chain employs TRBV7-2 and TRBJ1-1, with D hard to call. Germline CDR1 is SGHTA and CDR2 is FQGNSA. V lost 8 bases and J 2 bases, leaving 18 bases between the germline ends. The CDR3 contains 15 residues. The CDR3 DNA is TGTGCCAGCTCAAACCCCGCTTCGTTCAACACTGAAGCTTTCTTT. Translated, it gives CASSNPASFNTEAFF.

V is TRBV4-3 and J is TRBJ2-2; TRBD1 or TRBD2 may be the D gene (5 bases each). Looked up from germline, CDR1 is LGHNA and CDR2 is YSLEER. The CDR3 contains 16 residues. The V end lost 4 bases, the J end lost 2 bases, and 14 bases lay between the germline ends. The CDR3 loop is CASSPPGPVNTGELFF. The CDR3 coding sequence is TGCGCCAGCAGCCCCCCGGGACCGGTAAACACCGGGGAGCTGTTTTTT.

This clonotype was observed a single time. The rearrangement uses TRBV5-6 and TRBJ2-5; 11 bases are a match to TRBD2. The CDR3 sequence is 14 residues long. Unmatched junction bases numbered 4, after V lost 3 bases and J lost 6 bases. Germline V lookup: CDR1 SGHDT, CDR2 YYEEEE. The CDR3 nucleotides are TGTGCCAGCAGCTATAGCGGGAGGGGGAAGACCCAGTACTTC. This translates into CASSYSGRGKTQYF.

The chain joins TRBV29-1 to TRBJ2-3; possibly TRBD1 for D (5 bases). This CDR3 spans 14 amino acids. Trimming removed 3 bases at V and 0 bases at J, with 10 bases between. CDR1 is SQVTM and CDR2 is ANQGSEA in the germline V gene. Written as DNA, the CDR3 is TGCAGCGTTGACCAGGGCCGGAGCACAGATACGCAGTATTTT. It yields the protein CSVDQGRSTDTQYF.

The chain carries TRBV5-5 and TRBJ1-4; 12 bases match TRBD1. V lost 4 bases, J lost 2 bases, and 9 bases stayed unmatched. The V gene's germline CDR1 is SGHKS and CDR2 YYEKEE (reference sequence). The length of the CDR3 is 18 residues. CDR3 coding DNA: TGTGCCAGCAGCGCCCGGGACAGGGGGCCGAAGACTAATGAAAAACTGTTTTTT. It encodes CASSARDRGPKTNEKLFF.

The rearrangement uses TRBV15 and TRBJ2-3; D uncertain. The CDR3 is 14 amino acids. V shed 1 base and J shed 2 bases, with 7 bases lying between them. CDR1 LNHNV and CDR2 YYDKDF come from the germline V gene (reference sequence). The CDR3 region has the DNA TGTGCCACCAGCAGAGCGCCAGCCACAGATACGCAGTATTTT. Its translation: CATSRAPATDTQYF.